This TCR beta chain was obtained from a study of blood T cell repertoires in COVID-19. V was pared by 6 bases and J by 6 bases, with 10 bases of the junction left unmatched. This CDR3 region has 15 residues. The germline gives CDR1 WSHSY, CDR2 SAAADI. TCRdb keeps only in-frame clones here, not all; method: immunoSEQ multiplex PCR. The sample includes nearly 25,000 clones, about four fifths of them seen just once. The sequence was collected from a man over 45 with COVID-19, enrolled during active disease. Sequencing used peripheral blood. The J gene is TRBJ2-4, the V gene TRBV10-2, with 8 positions matching TRBD1. Here the CDR3 reads CASSQSQGAVNIQYF. CDR3 in DNA: TGCGCCAGCAGCCAATCCCAGGGGGCGGTAAACATTCAGTACTTC.